This T cell receptor beta chain came from a study of T cells in Graves' hyperthyroidism and ophthalmopathy. Exclusion of a patient resulted from uncontrolled infection, other autoimmune disease, pregnancy or lactation. Diagnoses were made from clinical symptoms, serum measures (thyroxine and TRAb), thyroid ultrasound and orbital computed tomography. General observations from the study: The model anticipated ophthalmopathy a median around six months pre-onset. The authors' 13 V-J model separated ophthalmopathy from stable hyperthyroidism.

CDR3 length: 13 residues. The V gene lost 4 bases and the J gene lost 7 bases, with 11 bases spanning the gap. Germline V gene lookup returns CDR1 WSHSY and CDR2 SAAADI. Authors of the study amplified TCR beta CDR3 regions from RNA transcripts. TCR CDR3 underwent first-round RT-PCR with the HTBI primer set. TCRdb re-called the multiplex PCR reads through MiXCR, storing one row per CDR3 protein. This sample yields a few hundred thousand distinct CDR3 sequences, of which roughly 15% are seen a single time; about 18% belongs to the top ten. Points on this clonotype: The antigen is unknown.

The V call is TRBV10-2, the J call TRBJ2-1; D gene unclear. The clonotype was recovered from a woman in her twenties or thirties with Graves' ophthalmopathy. Sequenced input: blood. CDR3 nucleotides: TGCGCCAGCAGTGGGACCTCCAGGAATGAGCAGTTCTTC. Its protein product is CASSGTSRNEQFF.